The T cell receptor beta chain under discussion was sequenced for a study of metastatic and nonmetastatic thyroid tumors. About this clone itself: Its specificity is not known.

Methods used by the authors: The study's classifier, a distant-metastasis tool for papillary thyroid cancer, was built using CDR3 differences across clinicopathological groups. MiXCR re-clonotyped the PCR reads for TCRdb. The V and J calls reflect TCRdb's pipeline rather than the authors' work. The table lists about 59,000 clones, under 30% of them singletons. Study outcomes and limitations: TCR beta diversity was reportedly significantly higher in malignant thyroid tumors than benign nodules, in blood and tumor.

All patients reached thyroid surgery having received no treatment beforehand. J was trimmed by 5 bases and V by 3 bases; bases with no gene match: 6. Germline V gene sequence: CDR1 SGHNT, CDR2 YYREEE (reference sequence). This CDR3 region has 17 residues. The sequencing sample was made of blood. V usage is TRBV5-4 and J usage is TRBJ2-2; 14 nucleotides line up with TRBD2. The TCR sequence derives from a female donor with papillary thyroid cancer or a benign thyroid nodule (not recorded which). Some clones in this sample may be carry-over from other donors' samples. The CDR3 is CASSSYGTSGGTGELFF. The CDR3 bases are TGTGCCAGCAGCTCATACGGGACTAGCGGGGGAACCGGGGAGCTGTTTTTT.